A selection of T cell receptor beta chains follows, all from one sample in a study of blood T cells in healthy people across ages. MiXCR was run by TCRdb on the 5' RACE reads, yielding one entry per CDR3 protein. The sample yields fewer than 900,000 distinct CDR3 sequences, about half seen once. Specimen: blood. The origin of the receptors is a woman aged 60-70 years in good health. Each CDR3 is given with its conserved first and last residue. D genes are given only for firm matches. Rows may omit the clone size; those that give it use once, few, many or a size class.

j_call clone_size d_call v_call cdr3_nt cdr3_aa
TRBJ2-7 - TRBD2 TRBV11-2 TGTGCCAGCAGCTTAGTAGCCTCGACTAGCGGGAGGGTCTACAATGAGCAGTACTTC CASSLVASTSGRVYNEQYF
TRBJ1-1 - TRBD1 TRBV20-1 TGCAGTGCTAGGGGGGACAGTAACACTGAAGCTTTCTTT CSARGDSNTEAFF
TRBJ2-1 few - TRBV20-1 TGCAGTGCTGAACTAGTCCGGGAGCAGTTCTTC CSAELVREQFF
TRBJ2-1 - TRBD1 TRBV2 TGTGCCAGCAGCGGACAGGGTAGTTACAATGAGCAGTTCTTC CASSGQGSYNEQFF
TRBJ1-4 - - TRBV20-1 TGCAGTGCTTCGGCCCAGGGTGGAGAAAAACTGTTTTTT CSASAQGGEKLFF
TRBJ1-4 - - TRBV6-5 TGTGCCAGCAGTTACTGGGGGAGCGGTGAAAAACTGTTTTTT CASSYWGSGEKLFF
TRBJ2-5 few TRBD2 TRBV29-1 TGCAGCGTTGCTCCTAGCGGGAGTCCCCAAGAGACCCAGTACTTC CSVAPSGSPQETQYF
TRBJ2-6 - - TRBV19 TGTGCCAGTAGTATCGTCGCCGCGGGGGCCAACGTCCTGACTTTC CASSIVAAGANVLTF
TRBJ2-6 - - TRBV9 TGTGCCAGCAGCGTGGACCCTTCGGGGCCTGGGGCCAACGTCCTGACTTTC CASSVDPSGPGANVLTF
TRBJ2-3 - TRBD1 TRBV28 TGTGCCAGCAGTGACCCAGGGGGCAAGGACACAGATACGCAGTATTTT CASSDPGGKDTDTQYF
TRBJ2-3 - - TRBV12-3/TRBV12-4 TGTGCCAGCAGTTTACGCCCCCGGTCCGCAGATACGCAGTATTTT CASSLRPRSADTQYF
TRBJ2-5 few TRBD1 TRBV29-1 TGCAGCTTTGCGAAGGGACAGGCCCAAGAGACCCAGTACTTC CSFAKGQAQETQYF
TRBJ2-5 few TRBD2 TRBV2 TGTGCCAGCAGTGAAGGGACTAGGGTAAAAGAGACCCAGTACTTC CASSEGTRVKETQYF
TRBJ1-2 - - TRBV7-9 TGTGCCAGCAGCGTGGGGACATTTGGTGGCTACACCTTC CASSVGTFGGYTF
TRBJ1-2 - - TRBV27 TGTGCCAGCAGTTTACTGGCAGGAAACTATGGCTACACCTTC CASSLLAGNYGYTF
TRBJ2-7 - TRBD2 TRBV7-3 TGTGCCAGCAGCTTACGGCTAGCGGGAGGGCCAGTCAATGAGCAGTACTTC CASSLRLAGGPVNEQYF
TRBJ2-3 - - TRBV7-2 TGTGCCAGCAGCTCCCAAGTAGCGTACAGCACAGATACGCAGTATTTT CASSSQVAYSTDTQYF
TRBJ2-7 - TRBD1 TRBV10-3 TGTGCCATCAGTGAGCCTGGACAGGGGGACACCTACGAGCAGTACTTC CAISEPGQGDTYEQYF
TRBJ1-2 - TRBD1 TRBV29-1 TGCAGCGTAGCCCGCGACAGGGCTAACTATGGCTACACCTTC CSVARDRANYGYTF
TRBJ1-6 few - TRBV4-3 TGCGCCAGCAGCCAATTTCTAGTAGGGGGTTCACCCCTCCACTTT CASSQFLVGGSPLHF
TRBJ2-3 - TRBD2 TRBV9 TGTGCCAGCAGCGCACCGGAGAGCGGGAGCGCAGATACGCAGTATTTT CASSAPESGSADTQYF
TRBJ2-1 few - TRBV5-1 TGCGCCAGCAGCCCCGGCCACCCCCCGGCGTTCTTC CASSPGHPPAFF
TRBJ1-4 - - TRBV6-1 TGTGCCAGCAGTGAATGGGCAGAGAATGAAAAACTGTTTTTT CASSEWAENEKLFF
TRBJ1-2 - - TRBV3-1 TGTGCCAGTAGCGCCCGGACCGGTGGATATGGCTACACCTTC CASSARTGGYGYTF
TRBJ2-6 - TRBD1 TRBV6-2/TRBV6-3 TGTGCCAGCAGTTACTTCGGACAGGGGTCCTCTGGGGCCAACGTCCTGACTTTC CASSYFGQGSSGANVLTF
TRBJ2-5 - TRBD2 TRBV7-3 TGTGCCAGCAGCTTAACGCGCTATAGCGGGAGGGAGACCCAGTACTTC CASSLTRYSGRETQYF
TRBJ1-4 - - TRBV7-2 TGTGCCAGCAGCGTATTGCAGAGTAATGAAAAACTGTTTTTT CASSVLQSNEKLFF
TRBJ2-5 - - TRBV9 TGTGCCAGCAGCCCTAGGGGGATTCAAGAGACCCAGTACTTC CASSPRGIQETQYF
TRBJ1-2 - TRBD1 TRBV5-1 TGCGCCAGCAGCTTGGAACAGGGGGAGGTACATGGCTACACCTTC CASSLEQGEVHGYTF
TRBJ1-2 many - TRBV7-2 TGTGCCAGCAGCTTAGGCGGTACTAACTATGGCTACACCTTC CASSLGGTNYGYTF
TRBJ1-1 - - TRBV29-1 TGCAGCGTTGAAGCGGGGTTGGGCACTGAAGCTTTCTTT CSVEAGLGTEAFF
TRBJ2-5 - - TRBV18 TGTGCCAGCTCACCACCGGAGAAACGTGAGACCCAGTACTTC CASSPPEKRETQYF
TRBJ2-7 few - TRBV29-1 TGCAGCGTTGAAGGAGGAGACTACGAGCAGTACTTC CSVEGGDYEQYF
TRBJ2-1 few - TRBV20-1 TGCAGTGCTAGAAGGGGGGCCTATGAGCAGTTCTTC CSARRGAYEQFF